The 29 T cell receptor beta chains below come from one sample, sequenced in a study of blood T cell repertoires in COVID-19. Sequenced by immunoSEQ multiplex PCR; TCRdb stores in-frame clones only, minus some. The sample consists of about 280,000 clones, approximately 85% of them appearing once. Sequenced input: PBMCs or T cells enriched from blood (not recorded which). These receptors were collected from a woman aged 25 to 39 who had recovered from COVID-19.

This chain links TRBV5-5 with TRBJ1-4; 10 nucleotides agree with TRBD1. Germline values: CDR1 SGHKS, CDR2 YYEKEE (reference sequence). V dropped 2 bases and J dropped 8; count of bases not matched to a gene: 3. There are 14 residues in the CDR3. CDR3 sequence reads: CASSFAGQGEKLFF. In DNA, the CDR3 is TGTGCCAGCAGCTTTGCGGGACAGGGGGAAAAACTGTTTTTT.

V usage is TRBV9 and J usage is TRBJ1-2; D is uncertain. The CDR3 loop spans 17 amino acids. Germline V gene lookup returns CDR1 SGDLS and CDR2 YYNGEE. Trimming cost V 0 bases and J 7 bases, with 22 bases left between them. The CDR3 loop reads CASSVGSLDDKPGGYTF. Written as DNA, the CDR3 is TGTGCCAGCAGCGTAGGGTCACTAGATGATAAGCCAGGTGGCTACACCTTC.

This sequence joins TRBV11-2 and TRBJ2-5; D may be TRBD1 (6 bases). Deletions cut 8 bases from V and 5 bases from J, with 27 bases between. This CDR3 comprises 17 residues. The germline gives CDR1 SGHAT, CDR2 FQNNGV. The CDR3 loop reads CASGFNLQGAARETQYF. As DNA, the CDR3 is TGTGCCAGCGGATTCAACCTACAGGGAGCGGCGAGGGAGACCCAGTACTTC.

The chain is built from TRBV28 and TRBJ1-2, with a weak D call TRBD1 (6 bases). V lost 2 bases to trimming and J lost 0 bases, with 13 bases between them. Germline values: CDR1 MDHEN, CDR2 SYDVKM. The CDR3 runs to 16 residues. This chain's CDR3 is CASSLSYDRTNYGYTF. The CDR3 bases are TGTGCCAGCAGTTTAAGTTACGACAGGACTAACTATGGCTACACCTTC.

The CDR3 is CASSSHGQGRYGYTF. CDR3 nucleotide sequence: TGTGCCAGCAGCTCCCACGGACAGGGAAGGTATGGCTACACCTTC. The chain employs TRBV7-8 and TRBJ1-2; 8 bases match TRBD1. V shed 4 bases, J shed 5 bases, and the junction held 9 bases outside the gene matches. CDR3 length: 15 residues. The germline gives CDR1 SGHVS, CDR2 FQNEAQ.

The chain joins TRBV5-1 to TRBJ2-2; the match to TRBD1 covers 9 bases. Germline CDR1 and CDR2: SGHRS and YFSETQ. The CDR3 contains 16 residues. With 5 bases clipped from V and 4 bases from J, the junction kept 9 bases outside the gene matches. CDR3 region: CASRVPGTGPTGELFF. DNA of the CDR3: TGCGCCAGCAGGGTCCCCGGGACAGGGCCCACCGGGGAGCTGTTTTTT.

The rearrangement joins TRBV5-1 to TRBJ1-4, with D possibly TRBD1 on 6 matching bases. Trimming cost V 4 bases and J 10 bases, with 17 bases left between them. This CDR3 spans 14 amino acids. Germline V lookup: CDR1 SGHRS, CDR2 YFSETQ. The chain's CDR3 is CASSGQQGAGKLFF. CDR3 nucleotides: TGCGCCAGCAGCGGACAACAGGGAGCCGGAAAACTGTTTTTT.

The chain couples TRBV4-1 to TRBJ1-4; weak D call: TRBD1 (6 bases). This CDR3 has 16 residues. The germline gives CDR1 MGHRA, CDR2 YSYEKL. The V end was cut by 0 bases, the J end by 3 bases, with 11 bases between. The CDR3 DNA follows: TGCGCCAGCAGCCAAGAAGGGGGTCACTCTAATGAAAAACTGTTTTTT. Its translation: CASSQEGGHSNEKLFF.

CDR3 sequence reads: CASRGTVSSYEQYF. CDR3 DNA: TGTGCCAGCCGAGGGACAGTAAGCTCCTACGAGCAGTACTTC. The rearrangement joins TRBV27 to TRBJ2-7, with 7 bases aligning to TRBD1. Germline lookup yields CDR1 MNHEY and CDR2 SMNVEV (reference sequence). The CDR3 consists of 14 residues. Losses at the gene ends were 8 bases for V and 0 bases for J; bases not matched to a gene: 7.

The chain recombines TRBV3-1 (or the pseudogene TRBV3-2) with TRBJ1-6, with D maybe TRBD1 (5 bases). Trimming cost V 1 base and J 8 bases, with 21 bases left between them. This CDR3 is built from 18 residues. Looked up from germline, CDR1 is LGHDT and CDR2 is YNNKEL (reference sequence). Here the CDR3 reads CASSQGQGLGTGDSPLHF. DNA for the CDR3: TGTGCCAGCAGCCAAGGTCAGGGTCTAGGGACTGGGGATTCACCCCTCCACTTT.

The V gene is TRBV4-1, the J gene TRBJ2-7; 9 nucleotides agree with TRBD1. Germline CDR1 and CDR2: MGHRA and YSYEKL. The CDR3 consists of 15 residues. V lost 3 bases and J lost 2; bases outside the gene matches: 5. This CDR3 is CASSHPGTGTYEQYF. The CDR3 nucleotides are TGCGCCAGCAGCCACCCCGGGACAGGGACCTACGAGCAGTACTTC.

The chain combines TRBV5-1 with TRBJ1-1, with TRBD1 matching over 7 bases. The V gene's germline CDR1 is SGHRS and CDR2 YFSETQ. There are 15 residues in the CDR3. V lost 0 bases to trimming and J lost 2 bases; unmatched junction nucleotides: 4. CDR3 coding DNA: TGCGCCAGCAGCTTGGTGGGGACAGTCAACACTGAAGCTTTCTTT. Amino acid sequence: CASSLVGTVNTEAFF. The whole variable domain, remainder taken from reference TRBV5-1 and TRBJ1-1, is KAGVTQTPRYLIKTRGQQVTLSCSPISGHRSVSWYQQTPGQGLQFLFEYFSETQRNKGNFPGRFSGRQFSNSRSEMNVSTLELGDSALYLCASSLVGTVNTEAFFGQGTRLTVV.

V gene TRBV27 combines with J gene TRBJ2-1; 7 nucleotides align to TRBD2. The CDR3 is made up of 13 amino acids. Per the germline V gene, CDR1 is MNHEY and CDR2 is SMNVEV (reference sequence). The V segment lost 6 bases and the J segment 7 bases; nucleotides outside the gene matches: 6. The CDR3 is CASSLRGENEQFF. In DNA form, the CDR3 reads TGTGCCAGCAGCCTCCGGGGGGAGAATGAGCAGTTCTTC.

This sequence joins TRBV9 and TRBJ2-1, with a possible D match to TRBD1 (5 bases). CDR1 is SGDLS and CDR2 is YYNGEE in the germline V gene. Trimming cost V 2 bases and J 3 bases, with 15 bases left between them. The CDR3 consists of 16 residues. The CDR3 sequence is CASSVHPQGSYNEQFF. The CDR3 DNA is TGTGCCAGCAGCGTTCACCCCCAGGGCAGCTACAATGAGCAGTTCTTC.

The chain uses TRBV24-1 and TRBJ2-3; D call uncertain. This CDR3 is 15 amino acids long. CDR1 is KGHDR and CDR2 is SFDVKD in the germline V gene. Deletions cut 4 bases from V and 0 bases from J, with 10 bases between. The CDR3 coding sequence is TGTGCCACCAGTGAATATCCCCCGAGCACAGATACGCAGTATTTT. It translates to CATSEYPPSTDTQYF.

This clone appeared a few times. The chain joins TRBV28 to TRBJ1-5; TRBD1 is a possible D gene (6 bases). CDR1 is MDHEN and CDR2 is SYDVKM in the germline V gene. With 11 bases removed from V and 2 bases from J, the gap between germline ends came to 10 bases. The CDR3 has 12 residues. The CDR3 here is CAVRGGNQPQHF. As DNA, the CDR3 is TGTGCCGTCAGGGGAGGCAATCAGCCCCAGCATTTT. Filled out from reference TRBV28 and TRBJ1-5, the complete variable domain reads DVKVTQSSRYLVKRTGEKVFLECVQDMDHENMFWYRQDPGLGLRLIYFSYDVKMKEKGDIPEGYSVSREKKERFSLILESASTNQTSMYLCAVRGGNQPQHFGDGTRLSIL.

The rearrangement joins TRBV14 to TRBJ2-2; no clear D gene. The CDR3 loop spans 16 amino acids. Germline CDR1 and CDR2: SGHDN and FVKESK. The V end lost 0 bases, the J end lost 0 bases, and 8 bases lay between the germline ends. CDR3 nucleotide sequence: TGTGCCAGCAGCCAAGAAACAGAACCGAACACCGGGGAGCTGTTTTTT. Protein: CASSQETEPNTGELFF.

This chain links TRBV20-1 with TRBJ1-4; D not certain. The germline V gene encodes CDR1 DFQATT and CDR2 SNEGSKA (reference sequence). This CDR3 has 16 residues. V was clipped by 3 bases and J by 3 bases, with 17 bases between them. As DNA, the CDR3 is TGCAGTGCTAGTATTATGCGGTTCGGGTCTAATGAAAAACTGTTTTTT. This gives the protein CSASIMRFGSNEKLFF.

V gene TRBV19 combines with J gene TRBJ2-7, with no clear D. The V gene lost 1 base and the J gene lost 0 bases, with 4 bases spanning the gap. Germline V gene sequence: CDR1 LNHDA, CDR2 SQIVND (reference sequence). The CDR3 contains 13 residues. The CDR3, as DNA: TGTGCCAGTAGTATAGGCAGCTCCTACGAGCAGTACTTC. Translated: CASSIGSSYEQYF.

The gene calls are TRBV28 and TRBJ2-3; the match to TRBD1 covers 9 bases. Germline CDR1 MDHEN, CDR2 SYDVKM. The trim removed 3 bases at V and 0 bases at J, leaving 10 bases unmatched. The CDR3 runs to 18 residues. CDR3 in amino acids: CASSLQLRDRVSTDTQYF. The CDR3 nucleotides are TGTGCCAGCAGTTTGCAGCTCCGGGACAGGGTCAGCACAGATACGCAGTATTTT.

V and J are TRBV19 and TRBJ1-4; D is unresolved. The CDR3 is 15 amino acids. The V end was cut by 9 bases, the J end by 0 bases, with 14 bases between. Germline V gene sequence: CDR1 LNHDA, CDR2 SQIVND (reference sequence). The CDR3 DNA follows: TGTGCCAGCTCTCGAGGGATCGCAACTAATGAAAAACTGTTTTTT. Its translation: CASSRGIATNEKLFF. The whole variable domain, filled in from reference TRBV19 and TRBJ1-4, reads DGGITQSPKYLFRKEGQNVTLSCEQNLNHDAMYWYRQDPGQGLRLIYYSQIVNDFQKGDIAEGYSVSREKKESFPLTVTSAQKNPTAFYLCASSRGIATNEKLFFGSGTQLSVL.

The CDR3 is CASSLAQTRGTQYF. CDR3 in DNA: TGTGCCAGCAGCTTAGCGCAGACCAGGGGGACCCAGTACTTC. The chain uses TRBV7-2 and TRBJ2-5, with D possibly being TRBD1 (6 bases). The CDR3 is 14 residues long. Trimming left V 0 bases short and J 7 bases short, with 12 bases between. Looked up from germline, CDR1 is SGHTA and CDR2 is FQGNSA.

The chain uses TRBV20-1 and TRBJ1-3; possibly TRBD1 for D (5 bases). Germline V gene sequence: CDR1 DFQATT, CDR2 SNEGSKA (reference sequence). There are 15 residues in the CDR3. Trimming stripped 3 bases from V and 2 bases from J, with 14 bases between. CDR3: CSASLGGAAGNTIYF. CDR3 bases: TGCAGTGCTAGTCTGGGGGGAGCGGCTGGAAACACCATATATTTT.

The chain has TRBV6-4 and TRBJ2-3; 11 bases agree with TRBD2. J was trimmed by 4 bases and V by 5 bases; bases with no gene match: 8. The CDR3 is 16 amino acids. Germline loops: CDR1 MRHNA, CDR2 SNTAGT. The CDR3 loop reads CASSNQLAGAPDTQYF. The CDR3, as DNA: TGTGCCAGCAGTAACCAACTAGCGGGAGCCCCAGATACGCAGTATTTT.

The CDR3 sequence: CAWSVTPRETQYF. The CDR3 region has the DNA TGTGCCTGGAGTGTAACCCCCAGGGAGACCCAGTACTTC. The chain links TRBV30 to TRBJ2-5; D is unresolved. Germline loops: CDR1 GTSNPN, CDR2 SVGIG (reference sequence). V shed 0 bases and J shed 5 bases, with 10 bases lying between them. CDR3 length equals 13 residues.

The chain couples TRBV29-1 to TRBJ2-7; 9 nucleotides match TRBD2. The CDR3 consists of 18 residues. Germline assignment: CDR1 SQVTM and CDR2 ANQGSEA. V trimming: 7 bases; J trimming: 1 base; junction bases outside the gene matches: 20. The CDR3 DNA reads TGCAGCGCCATACCCCCGACTAGCGGCCCCGAACAATCCTACGAGCAGTACTTC. It encodes CSAIPPTSGPEQSYEQYF.

V is TRBV5-1 and J is TRBJ2-7; 8 bases align to TRBD1. The CDR3 is 14 amino acids. V was clipped by 5 bases and J by 4 bases; unmatched bases: 8. Germline CDR1 and CDR2: SGHRS and YFSETQ. In nucleotides, the CDR3 is TGCGCCAGCAGGGCTGGACAGGGTCCGTACGAGCAGTACTTC. Amino acids: CASRAGQGPYEQYF.

The gene calls are TRBV6-4 and TRBJ2-7, with TRBD1 identical over 7 bases. Germline V gene sequence: CDR1 MRHNA, CDR2 SNTAGT. The CDR3 sequence is 14 residues long. V dropped 10 bases and J dropped 2; count of bases not matched to a gene: 11. The CDR3 region is CANDTGVVTYEQYF. For the CDR3, the DNA is TGTGCCAACGATACAGGGGTGGTTACCTACGAGCAGTACTTC.

This chain links TRBV7-3 with TRBJ2-3, with D tentatively TRBD1 (5 bases). The germline V and J ends were trimmed by 5 bases and 8 bases, with 20 bases remaining between them. CDR1 is SGHTA and CDR2 is FQGTGA in the germline V gene. CDR3 length: 15 residues. CDR3 in DNA: TGTGCCAGCAGCCCAGCCTTCACTCAGGGTGGTACGCAGTATTTT. Translating it yields CASSPAFTQGGTQYF.